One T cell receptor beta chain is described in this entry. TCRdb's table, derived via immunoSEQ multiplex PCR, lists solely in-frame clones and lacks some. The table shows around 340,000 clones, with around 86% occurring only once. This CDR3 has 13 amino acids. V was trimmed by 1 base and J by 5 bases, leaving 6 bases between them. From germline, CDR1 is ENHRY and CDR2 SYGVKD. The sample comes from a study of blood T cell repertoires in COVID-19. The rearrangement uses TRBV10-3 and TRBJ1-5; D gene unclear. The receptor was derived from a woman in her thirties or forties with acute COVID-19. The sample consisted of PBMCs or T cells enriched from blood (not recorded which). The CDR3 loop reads CAISEFRDQPQHF. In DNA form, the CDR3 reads TGTGCCATCAGTGAGTTTCGAGATCAGCCCCAGCATTTT.